This TCR beta chain originates from a study of control samples from healthy donors and cancer patients. CDR3 size: 15 residues. Trimming removed 6 bases from V and 0 bases from J, with 14 bases in between. Germline CDR1 is MDHEN and CDR2 is SYDVKM. In its sample, this clone was seen a few times. Generated by immunoSEQ multiplex PCR, the TCRdb table keeps only in-frame clones and is missing some. The table records roughly 130,000 clones, about 88% of them present only once. The chain combines TRBV28 with TRBJ1-2; D remains unclear. Sequenced sample: blood. This TCR came from a man in his forties or fifties in good health. CDR3 sequence reads: CASRDSISSNYGYTF. CDR3 DNA: TGTGCCAGCAGAGACTCCATATCATCTAACTATGGCTACACCTTC.